Listed below are T cell receptor beta chains from one sample, sequenced in a study of CD8+ T cells in alopecia areata. Generated by immunoSEQ multiplex PCR, the TCRdb table keeps only in-frame clones and is missing some. Found here are some 150,000 clones, roughly 80% of them singletons; the top ten hold approximately 25%. The sequenced sample was CD8+ T cells sorted from blood, obtained at week 4, from a patient treated with tofacitinib. These receptors were obtained from a human donor with alopecia areata. Both conserved end residues are part of each CDR3. D genes are given only for firm matches. Clone size is shown for a subset of rows, as once, few, many or a class of expanded clone.

size	V	D	J	CDR3	DNA
.	TRBV23-1	TRBD2	TRBJ2-1	CASSQNGGFPYNEQFF	TGCGCCAGCAGTCAGAACGGGGGGTTCCCCTACAATGAGCAGTTCTTC
.	TRBV2	.	TRBJ2-5	CASIERALQETQYF	TGTGCCAGCATTGAGAGGGCCCTCCAAGAGACCCAGTACTTC
.	TRBV7-2	.	TRBJ1-4	CASSSGVGEKLFF	TGTGCCAGCAGCTCGGGAGTAGGAGAAAAACTGTTTTTT
.	TRBV7-9	TRBD1	TRBJ1-1	CASSWTGVNFAEAFF	TGTGCCAGCAGTTGGACAGGGGTGAACTTCGCTGAAGCTTTCTTT
.	TRBV7-2	.	TRBJ2-5	CASSLRGVGQETQYF	TGTGCCAGCAGCTTGAGGGGGGTCGGACAAGAGACCCAGTACTTC
.	TRBV28	TRBD2	TRBJ2-5	CASTPLGREETQYF	TGTGCCAGCACCCCTCTGGGGAGGGAAGAGACCCAGTACTTC
.	TRBV7-9	.	TRBJ2-3	CASSLEPGVTDTQYF	TGTGCCAGCAGCTTAGAACCGGGGGTCACAGATACGCAGTATTTT
.	TRBV4-3	TRBD1	TRBJ1-1	CASSPDRGGTEAFF	TGCGCCAGCAGCCCCGACAGGGGCGGTACTGAAGCTTTCTTT
.	TRBV7-9	TRBD1	TRBJ2-7	CASSLPAQGTYEQYF	TGTGCCAGCAGCTTACCCGCACAGGGGACCTACGAGCAGTACTTC
.	TRBV6-5	.	TRBJ1-2	CASSYRDGYGYTF	TGTGCCAGCAGTTACAGGGACGGCTATGGCTACACCTTC
.	TRBV7-9	.	TRBJ2-7	CASSTNRDGYYEQYF	TGTGCCAGCAGCACAAACCGGGACGGATACTACGAGCAGTACTTC
.	TRBV2	TRBD1	TRBJ2-7	CASSEQGAAYEQYF	TGTGCCAGCAGTGAACAGGGGGCGGCCTACGAGCAGTACTTC
.	TRBV5-6	TRBD1	TRBJ2-1	CASSLLPGQDYNEQFF	TGTGCCAGCAGCTTGCTCCCGGGACAGGACTACAATGAGCAGTTCTTC
.	TRBV6-5	TRBD1	TRBJ2-1	CASSYSGTGGEQFF	TGTGCCAGCAGTTACTCGGGGACAGGAGGTGAGCAGTTCTTC
few	TRBV14	TRBD2	TRBJ2-1	CASSRRTSLSYNEQFF	TGTGCCAGCAGCCGACGGACTAGCCTCTCCTACAATGAGCAGTTCTTC
.	TRBV29-1	TRBD1	TRBJ2-7	CSVEGDRGGGYEQYF	TGCAGCGTTGAAGGAGACAGGGGAGGAGGTTACGAGCAGTACTTC
.	TRBV2	.	TRBJ1-1	CASSPNRATVEAFF	TGTGCCAGCAGCCCAAACAGGGCGACCGTTGAAGCTTTCTTT
.	TRBV7-9	TRBD1	TRBJ2-7	CASSKGQGASYEQYF	TGTGCCAGCAGCAAGGGACAGGGGGCCTCCTACGAGCAGTACTTC
.	TRBV15	TRBD1	TRBJ2-5	CATSEGQGFETQYF	TGTGCCACCAGCGAGGGACAGGGATTCGAGACCCAGTACTTC
.	TRBV19	.	TRBJ2-1	CASSSGYEQFF	TGTGCCAGTAGCTCAGGCTATGAGCAGTTCTTC